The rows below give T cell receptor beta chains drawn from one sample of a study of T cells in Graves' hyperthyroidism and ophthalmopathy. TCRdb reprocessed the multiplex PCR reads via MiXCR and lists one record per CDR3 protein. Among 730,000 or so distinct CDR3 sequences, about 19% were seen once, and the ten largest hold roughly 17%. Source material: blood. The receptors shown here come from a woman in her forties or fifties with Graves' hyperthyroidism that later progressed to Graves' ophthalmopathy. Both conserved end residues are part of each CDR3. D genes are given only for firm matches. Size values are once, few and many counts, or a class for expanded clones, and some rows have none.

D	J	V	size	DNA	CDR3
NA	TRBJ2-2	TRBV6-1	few	TGTGCCAGCAGTCGAAGGGCTATGGCACAGACGGACACCGGGGAGCTGTTTTTT	CASSRRAMAQTDTGELFF
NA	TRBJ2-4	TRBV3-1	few	TGTGCCAGCAGCCAATCCAAATGGGGTTTAGCCAAAAACATTCAGTACTTC	CASSQSKWGLAKNIQYF
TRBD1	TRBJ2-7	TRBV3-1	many	TGTGCCAGCAGCCAAGACTTGACAGGGTACGAGCAGTACTTC	CASSQDLTGYEQYF
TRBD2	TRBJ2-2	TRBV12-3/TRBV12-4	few	TGTGCCAGCAGTTTTTTTTCTAGCGGGGGATTCACCGGGGAGCTGTTTTTT	CASSFFSSGGFTGELFF
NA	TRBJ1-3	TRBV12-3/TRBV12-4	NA	TGTGCCAGCAGTTTGATTGGAGGGTTCGGAAACACCATATATTTT	CASSLIGGFGNTIYF
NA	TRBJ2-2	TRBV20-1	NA	TGCAGTGCTAGCGGGCGCAACACCGGGGAGCTGTTTTTT	CSASGRNTGELFF
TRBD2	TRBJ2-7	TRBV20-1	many	TGCAGTGCTAGAGATCTTCGCGGGGGGACTGGGTACGAGCAGTACTTC	CSARDLRGGTGYEQYF
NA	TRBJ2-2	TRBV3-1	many	TGTGCCAGCGGGGGATACGCGAACACCGGGGAGCTGTTTTTT	CASGGYANTGELFF
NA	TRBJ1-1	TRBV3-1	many	TGTGCCAGCAGCCAAGAGAGTTATGAAGCTTTCTTT	CASSQESYEAFF
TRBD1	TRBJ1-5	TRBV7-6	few	TGTGCCAGCAGCCAGGGGACCGACAGGGTTCACAATCAGCCCCAGCATTTT	CASSQGTDRVHNQPQHF
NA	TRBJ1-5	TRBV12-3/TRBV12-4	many	TGTGCCAGCAGTTTTTGGGACGATTATGGGAGCAATCAGCCCCAGCATTTT	CASSFWDDYGSNQPQHF
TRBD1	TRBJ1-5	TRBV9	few	TGTGCCAGCAGACTCCGGGACAGGATGAATTATAGCAATCAGCCCCAGCATTTT	CASRLRDRMNYSNQPQHF
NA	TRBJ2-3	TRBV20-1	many	TGCAGTGCTGTGACTTGGGGCACAGATACGCAGTATTTT	CSAVTWGTDTQYF
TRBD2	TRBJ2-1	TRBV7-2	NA	TGTGCCAGCAGCTTAACCCCTAGCGGGGGGTTCTCCTACAATGAGCAGTTCTTC	CASSLTPSGGFSYNEQFF
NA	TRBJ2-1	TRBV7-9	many	TGTGCCAGCAGCTCCCAGACTATATACAATGAGCAGTTCTTC	CASSSQTIYNEQFF
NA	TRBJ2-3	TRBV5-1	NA	TGCGCCAGCAGCTTGGAGCTGGGTCGGACGCAGTATTTT	CASSLELGRTQYF
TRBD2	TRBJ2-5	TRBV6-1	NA	TGTGCCAGCAGTGAACCAGCGGGGTTCGGAGAGACCCAGTACTTC	CASSEPAGFGETQYF
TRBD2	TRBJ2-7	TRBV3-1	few	TGTGCCAGCAGCCAAGCTAGCGGGGGGTACAAGGGGGAGCAGTACTTC	CASSQASGGYKGEQYF
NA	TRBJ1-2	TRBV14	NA	TGTGCCAGCAGCCCCCTCGAAGGACAGTTTCACTATGGCTACACCTTC	CASSPLEGQFHYGYTF
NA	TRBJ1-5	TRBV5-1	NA	TGCGCCAGCAGCTTGGTCCCGGGGCGGGAGCCCCAGCATTTT	CASSLVPGREPQHF
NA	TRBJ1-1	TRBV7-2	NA	TGTGCCAGCAGCCGCCCTCGGGACACTTTTTTGAACACTGAAGCTTTCTTT	CASSRPRDTFLNTEAFF
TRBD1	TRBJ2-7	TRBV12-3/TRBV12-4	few	TGTGCCAGCGTACCGGGGGACAGGCCAACCTACGAGCAGTACTTC	CASVPGDRPTYEQYF
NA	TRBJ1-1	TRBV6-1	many	TGTGCCAGCAGTTACACGTTGGGCCTCGAGACTGAAGCTTTCTTT	CASSYTLGLETEAFF
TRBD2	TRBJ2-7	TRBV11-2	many	TGTGCCAGCAGCCGCGGGGGTTCCTACGAGCAGTACTTC	CASSRGGSYEQYF
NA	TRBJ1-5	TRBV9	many	TGTGCCAGCAGCGTACAGGGCGGTGATCAGCCCCAGCATTTT	CASSVQGGDQPQHF
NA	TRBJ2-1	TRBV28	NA	TGTGCCAGCAGTTTACCTCTTTGGCTAAGCTCCTACAATGAGCAGTTCTTC	CASSLPLWLSSYNEQFF
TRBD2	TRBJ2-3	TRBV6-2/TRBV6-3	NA	TGTGCCAGCAGTTACTTCCTAGCGGGGGGGCCCGTCACAGATACGCAGTATTTT	CASSYFLAGGPVTDTQYF
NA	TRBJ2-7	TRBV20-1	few	TGCAGTGCTAGAACGGGACTGGGGAACTACGAGCAGTACTTC	CSARTGLGNYEQYF
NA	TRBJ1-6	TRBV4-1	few	TGCGCCAGCAGCCAAGGGGGGACCGCTGTGTCCCTCCACTTT	CASSQGGTAVSLHF
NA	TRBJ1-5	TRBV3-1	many	TGTGCCAGCAGCCAGGAAAATAGCAATCAGCCCCAGCATTTT	CASSQENSNQPQHF
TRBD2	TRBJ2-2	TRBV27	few	TGTGCCAGCAGTCGCATACCGGGAGGCCGAGGGACCGGGGAGCTGTTTTTT	CASSRIPGGRGTGELFF
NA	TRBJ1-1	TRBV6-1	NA	TGTGCCAGCAGTGAAGCCCTAGACATCCCGAGGGAAGCTTTCTTT	CASSEALDIPREAFF
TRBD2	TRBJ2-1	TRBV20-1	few	TGCAGTGCTAGAGAACCGACTAGCGGGGTCGACTACAATGAGCAGTTCTTC	CSAREPTSGVDYNEQFF
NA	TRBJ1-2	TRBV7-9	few	TGTGCCAGCATCGTTCCCCGGGACAAGGGCTACACCTTC	CASIVPRDKGYTF
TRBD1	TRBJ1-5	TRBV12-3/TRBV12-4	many	TGTGCCAGCAGTAAAGGACAGGGAAGTCAGCCCCAGCATTTT	CASSKGQGSQPQHF